This T cell receptor (beta chain) was identified in a study of T cell changes during pregnancy in multiple sclerosis. The V gene end was trimmed by 4 bases and the J gene end by 5 bases; junction bases not matched to a gene: 4. The CDR3 has 13 residues. CDR1 and CDR2 from the germline V gene are SEHNR and FQNEAQ (reference sequence). Method: immunoSEQ multiplex PCR; TCRdb's copy keeps in-frame clones and lacks some. In the table there are about 130,000 clones, about 96% of which are singletons. The TCR was taken from a female donor with multiple sclerosis, enrolled in a pregnancy study. The rearrangement joins TRBV7-9 to TRBJ2-7, with TRBD1 identical over 8 bases. The sample was peripheral blood, taken after pregnancy. DNA of the CDR3: TGTGCCAGCAGCTCGACAGGGGTGGACGAGCAGTACTTC. Residues: CASSSTGVDEQYF.